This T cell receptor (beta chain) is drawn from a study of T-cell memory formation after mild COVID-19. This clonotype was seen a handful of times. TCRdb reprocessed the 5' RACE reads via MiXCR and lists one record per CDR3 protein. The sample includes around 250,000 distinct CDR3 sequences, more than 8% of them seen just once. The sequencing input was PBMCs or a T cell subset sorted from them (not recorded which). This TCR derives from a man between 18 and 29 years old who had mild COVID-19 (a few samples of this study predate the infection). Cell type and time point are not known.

CDR3 sequence: CASSDPDRGDQPQHF. CDR3 in DNA: TGTGCCAGCAGTGACCCCGACAGGGGCGATCAGCCCCAGCATTTT. The V and J genes are TRBV25-1 and TRBJ1-5; 8 nucleotides agree with TRBD1. The CDR3 consists of 15 residues. In germline, CDR1 is MGHDK, CDR2 SYGVNS. The trim removed 3 bases at V and 5 bases at J, leaving 6 bases unmatched.